This T cell receptor (beta chain) was sequenced in a study of Ad26.COV2.S vaccination and SARS-CoV-2 variants. Broader study findings: Non-spike TCR breadth did not differ much between vaccine and placebo recipients. A substantial breadth of spike-specific CD8+ and CD4+ T cell responses after vaccination has been reported.

Assay: immunoSEQ multiplex PCR; the TCRdb copy retains only in-frame clones and omits some. Of some 420,000 clones in the sample, roughly 90% are singletons; the top ten hold 3.6%. The treatment here: 15 to 20 received Ad26.COV2.S at low or high dose, single or two shots; about 5 received placebo; per-sample allocation not given. It was on day 63 after the first vaccine or placebo injection that samples were taken. In the case of this clone: Its antigen is undetermined.

The trim removed 4 bases at V and 6 bases at J, leaving 6 bases unmatched. CDR1 and CDR2 from the germline V gene are MDHEN and SYDVKM. This CDR3 region has 14 residues. This sequence was found in a person aged 18 to 59 who received the Ad26.COV2.S COVID-19 vaccine or a placebo. The J gene is TRBJ1-1, the V gene TRBV28; 9 positions match TRBD1. Sample: peripheral blood, taken in a trial of Ad26.COV2.S vaccine versus placebo. The CDR3 nucleotides are TGTGCCAGCAGTTGGGGACAGGGACGCCCTGAAGCTTTCTTT. Protein sequence: CASSWGQGRPEAFF.